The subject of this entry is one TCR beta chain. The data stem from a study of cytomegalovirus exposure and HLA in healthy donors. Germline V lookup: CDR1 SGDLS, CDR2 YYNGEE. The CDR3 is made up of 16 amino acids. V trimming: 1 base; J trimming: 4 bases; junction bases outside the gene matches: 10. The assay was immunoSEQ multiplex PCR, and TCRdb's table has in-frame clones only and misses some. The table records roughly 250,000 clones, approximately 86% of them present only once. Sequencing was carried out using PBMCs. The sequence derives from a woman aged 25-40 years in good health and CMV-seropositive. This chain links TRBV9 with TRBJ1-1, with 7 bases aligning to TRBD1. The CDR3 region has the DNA TGTGCCAGCAGCGTACAACAGGGGCCGCCTGCCACTGAAGCTTTCTTT. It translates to CASSVQQGPPATEAFF.